Listed below are T cell receptor beta chains from one sample, sequenced in a study of blood T cells in healthy people across ages. TCRdb re-called the 5' RACE reads through MiXCR, storing one row per CDR3 protein. The sample consists of fewer than 750,000 distinct CDR3 sequences, roughly half of them appearing once. Sequencing was done on a sample of blood. The receptors stem from an elderly woman in good health. Each CDR3 is given with its conserved first and last residue. The order of the fields is J gene, clone size, V gene, D gene, CDR3 protein, CDR3 DNA. A D gene is named only where the DNA matches it firmly. Where a row states a size, it is once, few, many or the class of an expanded clone; other rows omit it.

J: TRBJ1-5
size: few
V: TRBV27
D: NA
CDR3: CASGINQPQHF
DNA: TGTGCCAGCGGGATCAATCAGCCCCAGCATTTT

J: TRBJ1-1
size: NA
V: TRBV29-1
D: NA
CDR3: CSVGEGNTEAFF
DNA: TGCAGCGTGGGGGAGGGGAACACTGAAGCTTTCTTT

J: TRBJ1-2
size: NA
V: TRBV24-1
D: TRBD1
CDR3: CATSMTGYGYTF
DNA: TGTGCCACCAGCATGACAGGGTATGGCTACACCTTC

J: TRBJ2-7
size: many
V: TRBV7-2
D: NA
CDR3: CASSPLTSNEQYF
DNA: TGTGCCAGCAGCCCACTGACTAGTAACGAGCAGTACTTC

J: TRBJ1-1
size: NA
V: TRBV2
D: NA
CDR3: CASRGGGGTEAFF
DNA: TGTGCCAGCAGGGGAGGGGGGGGCACTGAAGCTTTCTTT

J: TRBJ2-7
size: NA
V: TRBV7-2
D: NA
CDR3: CASSLGFRQESYEQYF
DNA: TGTGCCAGCAGCTTAGGGTTTAGGCAGGAGTCCTACGAGCAGTACTTC

J: TRBJ2-2
size: NA
V: TRBV19
D: TRBD1
CDR3: CASLWDRDTGELFF
DNA: TGTGCCAGTCTCTGGGACAGGGACACCGGGGAGCTGTTTTTT

J: TRBJ2-5
size: NA
V: TRBV29-1
D: NA
CDR3: CSVAEVRETQYF
DNA: TGCAGCGTTGCCGAGGTTAGGGAGACCCAGTACTTC

J: TRBJ1-6
size: NA
V: TRBV20-1
D: TRBD1
CDR3: CSASYLGTGDNSPLHF
DNA: TGCAGTGCTAGTTATCTCGGGACAGGGGACAATTCACCCCTCCACTTT

J: TRBJ2-1
size: NA
V: TRBV5-1
D: TRBD1
CDR3: CASSLGTGGIDEQFF
DNA: TGCGCCAGCAGCTTGGGGACAGGGGGCATCGATGAGCAGTTCTTC

J: TRBJ2-5
size: NA
V: TRBV5-6
D: NA
CDR3: CASSEQGPKETQYF
DNA: TGTGCCAGCAGCGAACAGGGTCCCAAAGAGACCCAGTACTTC

J: TRBJ2-1
size: many
V: TRBV20-1
D: NA
CDR3: CSAPGVNEQFF
DNA: TGCAGTGCTCCAGGGGTCAATGAGCAGTTCTTC

J: TRBJ2-1
size: many
V: TRBV6-5
D: NA
CDR3: CASSYSSRGFYNEQFF
DNA: TGTGCCAGCAGTTACTCGTCCAGGGGATTCTACAATGAGCAGTTCTTC

J: TRBJ1-2
size: many
V: TRBV12-3/TRBV12-4
D: NA
CDR3: CASSLATGGGAHGYTF
DNA: TGTGCCAGCAGTTTAGCGACGGGGGGAGGGGCTCATGGCTACACCTTC

J: TRBJ2-1
size: NA
V: TRBV28
D: TRBD2
CDR3: CASSTTPTSGNNEQFF
DNA: TGTGCCAGCAGCACCACACCGACTAGCGGGAACAATGAGCAGTTCTTC

J: TRBJ2-1
size: few
V: TRBV28
D: TRBD2
CDR3: CASSLIGSGKGEQFF
DNA: TGTGCCAGCAGTTTGATCGGAAGCGGGAAAGGTGAGCAGTTCTTC

J: TRBJ2-1
size: NA
V: TRBV4-1
D: TRBD2
CDR3: CASSQSLPRTSLRVQFF
DNA: TGCGCCAGCAGCCAGAGCCTTCCCAGGACTAGTTTGAGGGTGCAGTTCTTC

J: TRBJ2-1
size: many
V: TRBV12-3/TRBV12-4
D: NA
CDR3: CASSLATGAGGYNEQFF
DNA: TGTGCCAGCAGTTTAGCGACGGGGGCAGGAGGCTACAATGAGCAGTTCTTC

J: TRBJ2-5
size: many
V: TRBV7-9
D: TRBD2
CDR3: CASSFSTSGETQYF
DNA: TGTGCCAGCAGCTTCAGTACTAGCGGAGAGACCCAGTACTTC

J: TRBJ1-6
size: NA
V: TRBV28
D: NA
CDR3: CASKLGVMNSPLHF
DNA: TGTGCCAGCAAACTGGGGGTTATGAATTCACCCCTCCACTTT

J: TRBJ2-3
size: NA
V: TRBV7-2
D: TRBD2
CDR3: CASSLVGTSGSPDTQYF
DNA: TGTGCCAGCAGCTTAGTAGGGACTAGCGGGAGCCCAGATACGCAGTATTTT

J: TRBJ1-2
size: NA
V: TRBV7-2
D: NA
CDR3: CASSLEPGALLYGYTF
DNA: TGTGCCAGCAGCTTAGAGCCAGGGGCCCTACTCTATGGCTACACCTTC

J: TRBJ1-5
size: once
V: TRBV6-1
D: NA
CDR3: CASSPRQGGYSNQPQHF
DNA: TGTGCCAGCAGCCCTAGGCAGGGCGGGTATAGCAATCAGCCCCAGCATTTT

J: TRBJ1-1
size: NA
V: TRBV7-2
D: TRBD1
CDR3: CASSLQGEWTEAFF
DNA: TGTGCCAGCAGTCTCCAGGGGGAATGGACTGAAGCTTTCTTT

J: TRBJ2-3
size: many
V: TRBV20-1
D: TRBD2
CDR3: CSARPFRAGGHTTQYF
DNA: TGCAGTGCTAGACCATTTAGGGCGGGAGGGCATACAACGCAGTATTTT

J: TRBJ2-5
size: NA
V: TRBV7-2
D: NA
CDR3: CASSPPWGLETQYF
DNA: TGTGCCAGCAGCCCCCCGTGGGGCTTGGAGACCCAGTACTTC

J: TRBJ2-3
size: NA
V: TRBV29-1
D: NA
CDR3: CSVGGSGADTQYF
DNA: TGCAGCGTTGGGGGGTCCGGAGCAGATACGCAGTATTTT

J: TRBJ2-2
size: few
V: TRBV5-1
D: NA
CDR3: CASSLGYSTGELFF
DNA: TGCGCCAGCAGCTTAGGTTACTCCACCGGGGAGCTGTTTTTT

J: TRBJ1-1
size: NA
V: TRBV29-1
D: NA
CDR3: CSVSRQVNTEAFF
DNA: TGCAGCGTCTCCCGGCAAGTGAACACTGAAGCTTTCTTT

J: TRBJ2-7
size: few
V: TRBV7-2
D: NA
CDR3: CASSLDQGTYNEQYF
DNA: TGTGCCAGCAGCTTAGACCAGGGGACCTACAATGAGCAGTACTTC

J: TRBJ2-3
size: many
V: TRBV10-3
D: NA
CDR3: CAISLTGFTDTQYF
DNA: TGTGCCATCAGCTTAACAGGGTTCACAGATACGCAGTATTTT

J: TRBJ1-5
size: NA
V: TRBV4-1
D: NA
CDR3: CASSQNRDQPQHF
DNA: TGCGCCAGCAGCCAAAACAGGGATCAGCCCCAGCATTTT

J: TRBJ1-1
size: NA
V: TRBV20-1
D: TRBD1
CDR3: CSAARTGTNTEAFF
DNA: TGCAGTGCTGCCCGGACAGGGACGAACACTGAAGCTTTCTTT

J: TRBJ2-3
size: NA
V: TRBV20-1
D: TRBD2
CDR3: CSARVPSGEITDTQYF
DNA: TGCAGTGCTAGAGTACCTAGCGGGGAGATCACAGATACGCAGTATTTT

J: TRBJ1-6
size: few
V: TRBV12-3/TRBV12-4
D: NA
CDR3: CASTNGGTLNSPLHF
DNA: TGTGCCAGCACCAACGGGGGGACTCTTAATTCACCCCTCCACTTT

J: TRBJ2-1
size: NA
V: TRBV20-1
D: NA
CDR3: CSASPGHIYNKQFF
DNA: TGCAGTGCCAGCCCGGGACACATCTACAATAAGCAGTTCTTC

J: TRBJ2-4
size: NA
V: TRBV28
D: NA
CDR3: CASSLGLTGTQKNIQYF
DNA: TGTGCCAGCAGTTTAGGGTTAACCGGGACACAGAAAAACATTCAGTACTTC

J: TRBJ2-5
size: NA
V: TRBV15
D: NA
CDR3: CATSRAAGSESKTQYF
DNA: TGTGCCACCAGCAGAGCAGCCGGGAGCGAGTCGAAGACCCAGTACTTC

J: TRBJ2-3
size: NA
V: TRBV29-1
D: NA
CDR3: CSAYGSYTDTQYF
DNA: TGCAGCGCCTACGGGTCCTACACAGATACGCAGTATTTT

J: TRBJ2-1
size: many
V: TRBV5-4
D: NA
CDR3: CASSLGGRGPSYNEQFF
DNA: TGTGCCAGCAGCTTGGGAGGAAGGGGACCCTCCTACAATGAGCAGTTCTTC

J: TRBJ2-1
size: many
V: TRBV5-5
D: TRBD1
CDR3: CASSLGTGINEQFF
DNA: TGTGCCAGCAGCTTGGGGACAGGGATCAATGAGCAGTTCTTC

J: TRBJ2-3
size: many
V: TRBV11-2
D: NA
CDR3: CASSPSGGSVTDTQYF
DNA: TGTGCCAGCAGCCCTTCAGGCGGTTCCGTCACAGATACGCAGTATTTT

J: TRBJ2-7
size: NA
V: TRBV7-2
D: NA
CDR3: CASSYKGARSYEQYF
DNA: TGTGCCAGCAGCTACAAAGGGGCGCGCTCCTACGAGCAGTACTTC

J: TRBJ2-1
size: NA
V: TRBV9
D: TRBD2
CDR3: CASGSYGGLAGDSRYDEQFF
DNA: TGTGCCAGCGGCTCCTATGGGGGGCTAGCGGGAGACTCACGATACGATGAGCAGTTCTTC

J: TRBJ1-2
size: many
V: TRBV27
D: TRBD1
CDR3: CASSPSTGLAYGYTF
DNA: TGTGCCAGCAGTCCATCGACAGGGTTGGCCTATGGCTACACCTTC

J: TRBJ1-1
size: many
V: TRBV7-3
D: TRBD1
CDR3: CASSPDRDTEAFF
DNA: TGTGCCAGCAGCCCTGACAGGGACACTGAAGCTTTCTTT

J: TRBJ2-3
size: NA
V: TRBV10-3
D: TRBD2
CDR3: CAISGRGGNTDTQYF
DNA: TGTGCCATCAGTGGTCGCGGGGGAAACACAGATACGCAGTATTTT

J: TRBJ2-1
size: many
V: TRBV21-1
D: NA
CDR3: CARTGFHEQFF
DNA: TGTGCCAGGACAGGGTTTCATGAGCAGTTCTTC

J: TRBJ2-7
size: NA
V: TRBV27
D: NA
CDR3: CASSVSSTGLTYEQYF
DNA: TGTGCCAGCAGCGTCTCCAGCACAGGGCTGACCTACGAGCAGTACTTC

J: TRBJ2-5
size: NA
V: TRBV3-1
D: NA
CDR3: CASSHTRAGPSQETQYF
DNA: TGTGCCAGCAGCCATACGAGAGCGGGCCCTTCCCAAGAGACCCAGTACTTC

J: TRBJ1-2
size: once
V: TRBV6-2/TRBV6-3
D: NA
CDR3: CARRDLANYGYTF
DNA: TGTGCCCGCCGGGACTTAGCTAACTATGGCTACACCTTC

J: TRBJ2-7
size: NA
V: TRBV3-1
D: NA
CDR3: CASSPLDRNYEQYF
DNA: TGTGCCAGCAGCCCCCTAGACAGGAACTACGAGCAGTACTTC

J: TRBJ2-5
size: NA
V: TRBV29-1
D: TRBD2
CDR3: CSVAAGGPQETQYF
DNA: TGCAGCGTTGCAGCGGGGGGGCCCCAAGAGACCCAGTACTTC

J: TRBJ2-7
size: many
V: TRBV29-1
D: TRBD1
CDR3: CSVGQGAREQYF
DNA: TGCAGCGTGGGACAGGGGGCGCGTGAGCAGTACTTC

J: TRBJ2-1
size: many
V: TRBV12-3/TRBV12-4
D: NA
CDR3: CASSHQDWGSEQFF
DNA: TGTGCCAGCAGTCACCAGGACTGGGGCAGTGAGCAGTTCTTC

J: TRBJ2-1
size: NA
V: TRBV5-6
D: NA
CDR3: CASNSGTLFYNEQFF
DNA: TGTGCCAGCAACTCCGGGACGCTTTTCTACAATGAGCAGTTCTTC

J: TRBJ2-1
size: many
V: TRBV7-3
D: NA
CDR3: CASSLIGVPSGRDTYNEQFF
DNA: TGTGCCAGCAGCTTAATAGGTGTACCATCTGGCAGGGACACCTACAATGAGCAGTTCTTC

J: TRBJ1-1
size: NA
V: TRBV18
D: NA
CDR3: CASSPSIDTEAFF
DNA: TGTGCCAGCTCACCATCTATAGACACTGAAGCTTTCTTT

J: TRBJ1-2
size: few
V: TRBV3-1
D: NA
CDR3: CASSQGSGGGGYTF
DNA: TGTGCCAGCAGCCAAGGGAGCGGGGGAGGTGGCTACACCTTC

J: TRBJ2-3
size: many
V: TRBV7-2
D: TRBD2
CDR3: CASSLKAGGLDTQYF
DNA: TGTGCCAGCAGCTTAAAGGCGGGGGGGTTAGATACGCAGTATTTT